Listed here is a single T cell receptor (beta chain). Its antigen remains unidentified. Just one base apart from a much larger clone, this may be a read error. Unique molecular identifiers featured in how the TCRbeta library was prepared. TCRdb processed the PCR reads anew with MiXCR; each CDR3 protein has one entry. The table records fewer than 350,000 distinct CDR3 sequences, approximately 10% of them present only once. The data stem from a study of T-cell reconstitution after alpha-beta-depleted transplantation in children. Findings of the study overall: Elevated TCRbeta diversity at day 60 was traced, in some patients, to surviving recipient T cells and thymic progenitors. In patients about two months after transplant, alpha-beta T cells reportedly arose from several hundred expanded graft clones. At the one-year point after transplant, T-cell counts and TCRbeta diversity were found to come mostly from T cells that had been newly produced.

In germline, CDR1 is SGHAT, CDR2 FQNNGV. CDR3 length: 14 amino acids. This chain uses TRBV11-2 with TRBJ2-5, with 10 bases lining up with TRBD1. This TCR came from a male patient aged 2 to 10 who had a stem cell transplant for chronic granulomatous disease, so the T cells may come from the graft donor. The sample here was peripheral blood, taken 180 days after TCRalphabeta/CD19-depleted stem cell transplant. In nucleotides, the CDR3 is TGTGCCAGCAGCCGTGACAGGGGGCGAGAGCCCCAGTACTTC. This translates into CASSRDRGREPQYF.